This T cell receptor beta chain was profiled in a study of CD8 T cells in Susac syndrome. About the research overall: Clinical remission applied to under 10 sequenced Susac syndrome patients, and about 6 had active disease.

It was with random hexamers that about 0.45 to 1 ug RNA was reverse transcribed. It was immunoSEQ multiplex PCR that amplified TCR beta CDR3 across 54 Vbeta and 13 Jbeta. Via MiXCR, TCRdb re-called the immunoSEQ multiplex PCR reads, giving one row per CDR3 protein. This sample has some 94,000 distinct CDR3 sequences, with about 95% found just once. Sequenced: CD4+ T cells from PBMCs. This TCR was sampled from a human donor with Susac syndrome.

The CDR3 loop reads CSARDLASGGPNTGELFF. As DNA, the CDR3 is TGCAGTGCTAGAGATTTAGCCAGCGGGGGCCCGAACACCGGGGAGCTGTTTTTT. This chain links TRBV20-1 with TRBJ2-2, with 8 bases fitting TRBD2. Germline CDR1 is DFQATT and CDR2 is SNEGSKA (reference sequence). The CDR3 runs 18 residues. The trim removed 0 bases at V and 0 bases at J, leaving 9 bases unmatched.